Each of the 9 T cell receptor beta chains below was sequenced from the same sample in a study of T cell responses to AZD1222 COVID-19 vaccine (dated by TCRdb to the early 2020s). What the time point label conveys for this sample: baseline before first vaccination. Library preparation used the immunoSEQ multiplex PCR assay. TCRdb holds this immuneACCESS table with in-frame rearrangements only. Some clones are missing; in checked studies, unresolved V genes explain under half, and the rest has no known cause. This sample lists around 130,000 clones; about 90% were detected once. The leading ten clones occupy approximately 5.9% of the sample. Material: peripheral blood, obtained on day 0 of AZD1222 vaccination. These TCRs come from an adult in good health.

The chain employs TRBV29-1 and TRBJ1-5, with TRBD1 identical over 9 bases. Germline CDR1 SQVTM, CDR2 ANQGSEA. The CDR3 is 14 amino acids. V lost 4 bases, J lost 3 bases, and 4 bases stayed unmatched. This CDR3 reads CSVVGQGFNQPQHF. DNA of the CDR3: TGCAGCGTTGTTGGACAGGGGTTCAATCAGCCCCAGCATTTT.

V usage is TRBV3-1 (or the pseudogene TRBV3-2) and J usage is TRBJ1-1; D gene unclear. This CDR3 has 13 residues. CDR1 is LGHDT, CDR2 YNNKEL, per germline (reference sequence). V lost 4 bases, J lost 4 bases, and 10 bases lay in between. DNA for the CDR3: TGTGCCAGCAGCCGAACAGCTTCCACTGAAGCTTTCTTT. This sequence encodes CASSRTASTEAFF.

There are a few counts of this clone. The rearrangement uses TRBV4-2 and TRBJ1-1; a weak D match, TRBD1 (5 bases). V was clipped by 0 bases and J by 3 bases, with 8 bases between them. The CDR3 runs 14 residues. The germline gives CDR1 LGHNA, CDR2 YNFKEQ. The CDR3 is CASSQETGDTEAFF. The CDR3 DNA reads TGTGCCAGCAGCCAAGAGACGGGGGACACTGAAGCTTTCTTT.

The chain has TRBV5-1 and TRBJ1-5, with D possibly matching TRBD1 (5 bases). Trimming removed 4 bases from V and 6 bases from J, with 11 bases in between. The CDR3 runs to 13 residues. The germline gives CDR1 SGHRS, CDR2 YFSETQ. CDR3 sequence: CASSPGSGQPQHF. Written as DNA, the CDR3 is TGCGCCAGCAGCCCAGGGTCGGGTCAGCCCCAGCATTTT.

As DNA, the CDR3 is TGTGCCAGCAGCGACAGGGGGAATCAGCCCCAGCATTTT. Translated: CASSDRGNQPQHF. J is TRBJ1-5 and V is TRBV12-3 or TRBV12-4, with 9 nucleotides matching TRBD1. This CDR3 has 13 residues. The J segment lost 4 bases and the V segment lost 6 bases, leaving 1 base of the junction unmatched.

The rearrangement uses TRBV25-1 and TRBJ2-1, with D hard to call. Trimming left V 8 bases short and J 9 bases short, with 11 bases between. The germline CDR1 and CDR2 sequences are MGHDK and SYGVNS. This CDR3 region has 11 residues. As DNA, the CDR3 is TGTGCCAGCCCCCCTTGGAGTGAGCAGTTCTTC. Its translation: CASPPWSEQFF.

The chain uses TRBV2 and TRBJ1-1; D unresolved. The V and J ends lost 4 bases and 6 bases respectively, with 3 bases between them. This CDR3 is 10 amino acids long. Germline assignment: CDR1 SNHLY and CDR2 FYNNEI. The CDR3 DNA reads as TGTGCCAGCAGTGTTGCTGAAGCTTTCTTT. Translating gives CASSVAEAFF. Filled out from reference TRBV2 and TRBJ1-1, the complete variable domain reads EPEVTQTPSHQVTQMGQEVILRCVPISNHLYFYWYRQILGQKVEFLVSFYNNEISEKSEIFDDQFSVERPDGSNFTLKIRSTKLEDSAMYFCASSVAEAFFGQGTRLTVV.

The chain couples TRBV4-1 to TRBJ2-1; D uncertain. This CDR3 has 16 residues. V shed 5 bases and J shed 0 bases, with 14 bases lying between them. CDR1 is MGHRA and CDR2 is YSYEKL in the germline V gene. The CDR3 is CASSTYTPSSYNEQFF. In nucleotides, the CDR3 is TGCGCCAGCAGCACATATACCCCAAGCTCCTACAATGAGCAGTTCTTC.

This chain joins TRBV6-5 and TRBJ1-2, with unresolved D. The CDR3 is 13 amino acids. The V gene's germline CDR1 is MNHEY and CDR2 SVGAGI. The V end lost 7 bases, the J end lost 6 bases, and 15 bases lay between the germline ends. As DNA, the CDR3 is TGTGCCAGCATGAGGGAGGGTCCGCATGGCTACACCTTC. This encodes CASMREGPHGYTF.